A single sample is the source of the 23 T cell receptor beta chains below, sequenced in a study of blood T cell repertoires in COVID-19. Using immunoSEQ multiplex PCR, the repertoire was profiled, and TCRdb retains in-frame clones only, with some absent. The repertoire holds about 180,000 clones, with about 86% as singletons. The source material was peripheral blood. All receptors derive from a man aged 50 to 60 with active or convalescent COVID-19.

On this clone: The sample carries other DNA sequences with the same CDR3. J is TRBJ1-1 and V is TRBV11-2; TRBD1 might be the D (5 bases). This CDR3 has 14 residues. The V gene's germline CDR1 is SGHAT and CDR2 FQNNGV. The V end was cut by 1 base, the J end by 4 bases, with 10 bases between. The CDR3 region has the DNA TGTGCCAGCAGCTTAGGCGGGGGTGGCACTGAAGCTTTCTTT. Amino acids: CASSLGGGGTEAFF.

Turning to this clone: Its ends do not fully match the called genes, so a read error is possible. The genes are TRBV5-4 and TRBJ1-2; TRBD1 is a possible D gene (6 bases). This CDR3 has 15 residues. The germline V gene encodes CDR1 SGHNT and CDR2 YYREEE (reference sequence). This chain's CDR3 is CASSGGQRANYGYTF. Written as DNA, the CDR3 is TGTGCCAGCAGCGGCGGACAGAGAGCTAACTATGGTTACACCTTC.

The chain combines TRBV6-2 or TRBV6-3 with TRBJ2-3; D gene uncertain. There are 15 residues in the CDR3. Per germline, CDR1 MNHEY and CDR2 SVGEGT. The ends were cut back, 7 bases at V and 6 bases at J, with 20 bases in the middle. This CDR3 reads CASNPRGYSGDTQYF. The CDR3 coding sequence is TGTGCCAGCAACCCCCGAGGTTACTCTGGGGATACGCAGTATTTT.

This clone was picked up one time. V gene TRBV28 combines with J gene TRBJ1-1; TRBD1 matches at 10 bases. Germline V CDR1 and CDR2: MDHEN, SYDVKM. The CDR3 covers 16 residues. The junction had 12 bases not matched to a gene; V was cut back by 6 bases and J by 5 bases. The CDR3 DNA follows: TGTGCCAGCAGACCTCCGACAGGGGGCGGTAGAACTGAAGCTTTCTTT. It codes for CASRPPTGGGRTEAFF. Filled out from reference TRBV28 and TRBJ1-1, the complete variable domain reads DVKVTQSSRYLVKRTGEKVFLECVQDMDHENMFWYRQDPGLGLRLIYFSYDVKMKEKGDIPEGYSVSREKKERFSLILESASTNQTSMYLCASRPPTGGGRTEAFFGQGTRLTVV.

This chain links TRBV11-1 with TRBJ2-1, with a tentative D call TRBD1 (6 bases). Germline values: CDR1 SGHAT, CDR2 FQDESV (reference sequence). The CDR3 has 16 amino acids. V was cut by 4 bases and J by 4 bases, with 17 bases left in between. The CDR3 loop is CASSSEQGGNYNEQFF. CDR3 nucleotides: TGTGCCAGCAGCTCAGAACAGGGTGGGAATTACAATGAGCAGTTCTTC.

The V gene is TRBV7-9, the J gene TRBJ1-6, with TRBD1 identical over 8 bases. The CDR3 contains 14 residues. Germline CDR1 reads SEHNR; CDR2 reads FQNEAQ (reference sequence). Losses at the gene ends were 5 bases for V and 6 bases for J; bases not matched to a gene: 3. This CDR3 reads CASSLQGGNSPLHF. CDR3 bases: TGTGCCAGCAGCCTACAGGGGGGTAATTCACCCCTCCACTTT.

This clone was detected ten times or more. The gene calls are TRBV7-9 and TRBJ2-7; a weak D match, TRBD1 (5 bases). Germline loops: CDR1 SEHNR, CDR2 FQNEAQ (reference sequence). CDR3 length: 12 residues. Trimming left V 1 base short and J 8 bases short, with 9 bases between. CDR3 loop: CASSLEAGKQYF. DNA of the CDR3: TGTGCCAGCAGCTTAGAGGCAGGGAAGCAGTACTTC.

V usage is TRBV19 and J usage is TRBJ1-2, with D possibly TRBD1 on 6 matching bases. CDR1 LNHDA and CDR2 SQIVND come from the germline V gene (reference sequence). This CDR3 is 15 amino acids long. Trimming pared 2 bases from V and 0 bases from J, leaving 10 bases between. The DNA of the CDR3 is TGTGCCAGTAGTATAATAGACAGGACTAACTATGGCTACACCTTC. Its protein product is CASSIIDRTNYGYTF.

This clone appeared a few times. The rearrangement uses TRBV7-2 and TRBJ1-1, with D unresolved. CDR3 length: 14 amino acids. Germline assignment: CDR1 SGHTA and CDR2 FQGNSA. Between the trimmed V and J ends, which lost 0 bases and 10 bases, there was a span of 15 bases. The CDR3 reads CASSLALANPLAFF. Here the CDR3 DNA reads TGTGCCAGCAGCTTAGCCCTCGCGAACCCATTAGCTTTCTTT.

The chain uses TRBV12-3 or TRBV12-4 and TRBJ2-5; the D gene is possibly TRBD2 (5 bases). The CDR3 is made up of 13 amino acids. V lost 7 bases to trimming and J lost 5 bases, with 14 bases between them. The CDR3 region has the DNA TGTGCCAGCAAGATAGGCGGGTTGGAGACCCAGTACTTC. Amino acid sequence: CASKIGGLETQYF.

In nucleotides, the CDR3 is TGTGCCAGCAGCGTAGGACAGGGGGCCCAATATTCACCCCTCCACTTT. Amino acid sequence: CASSVGQGAQYSPLHF. The gene calls are TRBV9 and TRBJ1-6; 10 bases align to TRBD1. The germline gives CDR1 SGDLS, CDR2 YYNGEE. The CDR3 totals 16 residues. The junction had 5 bases not matched to a gene; V was cut back by 0 bases and J by 8 bases.

This chain connects TRBV6-2 or TRBV6-3 to TRBJ2-2; a possible D gene is TRBD2 (5 bases). Looked up from germline, CDR1 is MNHEY and CDR2 is SVGEGT. The CDR3 length is 13 residues. The ends were cut back, 5 bases at V and 6 bases at J, with 10 bases in the middle. CDR3: CASSVTRAGELFF. The CDR3, as DNA: TGTGCCAGCAGTGTCACGAGGGCCGGGGAGCTGTTTTTT.

CDR3 sequence reads: CAWSRTGGKEGYTF. The DNA of the CDR3 is TGTGCCTGGAGTAGGACAGGGGGCAAGGAAGGCTACACCTTC. The gene calls are TRBV30 and TRBJ1-2, with 11 bases fitting TRBD1. The CDR3 loop spans 14 amino acids. Per the germline V gene, CDR1 is GTSNPN and CDR2 is SVGIG (reference sequence). V was pared by 2 bases and J by 8 bases, with 7 bases of the junction left unmatched.

The chain is built from TRBV29-1 and TRBJ2-5; no reliable D call. Germline V CDR1 and CDR2: SQVTM, ANQGSEA. The CDR3 has 11 amino acids. Trimming removed 6 bases from V and 5 bases from J, with 10 bases in between. CDR3 amino acids: CSVLFGETQYF. CDR3 nucleotides: TGCAGCGTCCTCTTCGGGGAGACCCAGTACTTC.

The CDR3 DNA sequence: TGTGCCAGCAGCCGACAGGGGGCGGACAATGAGCAGTTCTTC. Translated: CASSRQGADNEQFF. This chain uses TRBV5-4 with TRBJ2-1; 10 bases are a match to TRBD1. The CDR3 has 14 residues. CDR1 and CDR2 (germline): SGHNT, YYREEE (reference sequence). The ends lost 4 bases at V and 5 bases at J; junction bases unmatched: 3.

The rearrangement uses TRBV30 and TRBJ1-1; D possibly corresponds to TRBD1 (5 bases). Trimming stripped 8 bases from V and 5 bases from J, with 21 bases between. This CDR3 has 14 amino acids. From germline, CDR1 is GTSNPN and CDR2 SVGIG (reference sequence). The chain's CDR3 is CARTRELSKTEAFF. CDR3 nucleotide sequence: TGTGCCCGGACCAGGGAATTATCAAAAACTGAAGCTTTCTTT.

The chain recombines TRBV6-5 with TRBJ2-1; perhaps TRBD2 as D (5 bases). Germline CDR1 is MNHEY and CDR2 is SVGAGI. The CDR3 is 13 amino acids. Between the trimmed V and J ends, which lost 6 bases and 6 bases, there was a span of 12 bases. CDR3 in amino acids: CASRDPGSNEQFF. The CDR3 coding sequence is TGTGCCAGCAGGGACCCGGGGAGCAATGAGCAGTTCTTC.

The V call is TRBV28, the J call TRBJ1-3, with D maybe TRBD1 (6 bases). CDR3 length: 15 amino acids. Deletions cut 5 bases from V and 4 bases from J, with 15 bases between. Germline assignment: CDR1 MDHEN and CDR2 SYDVKM. CDR3 DNA: TGTGCCAGCAGTCCAAGGACAGTGGCCGGAAACACCATATATTTT. It is translated as CASSPRTVAGNTIYF.

The chain uses TRBV10-1 and TRBJ2-7, with a weak D call TRBD1 (5 bases). From germline, CDR1 is WNHNN and CDR2 SYGVQD (reference sequence). The V gene lost 7 bases and the J gene lost 3 bases, with 7 bases spanning the gap. This CDR3 is 11 amino acids long. CDR3 amino acids: CASMGHYEQYF. For the CDR3, the DNA is TGCGCCAGCATGGGGCACTACGAGCAGTACTTC.

This chain uses TRBV28 with TRBJ1-1, with 7 nucleotides matching TRBD1. Trimming took 3 bases from V and 5 from J; bases not matched to a gene: 12. The CDR3 loop spans 16 amino acids. From germline, CDR1 is MDHEN and CDR2 SYDVKM. The CDR3 loop reads CASSFGRGRLFTEAFF. The CDR3 coding sequence is TGTGCCAGCAGTTTCGGGAGGGGGCGCTTGTTTACTGAAGCTTTCTTT. Full variable domain (rest looked up from reference TRBV28 and TRBJ1-1): DVKVTQSSRYLVKRTGEKVFLECVQDMDHENMFWYRQDPGLGLRLIYFSYDVKMKEKGDIPEGYSVSREKKERFSLILESASTNQTSMYLCASSFGRGRLFTEAFFGQGTRLTVV.

This clone came up once. The genes are TRBV19 and TRBJ1-5; D is possibly TRBD1 (5 bases). Trimming pared 3 bases from V and 0 bases from J, leaving 12 bases between. Per the germline V gene, CDR1 is LNHDA and CDR2 is SQIVND (reference sequence). The CDR3 has 16 amino acids. The CDR3 loop is CASSILTEISNQPQHF. DNA of the CDR3: TGTGCCAGTAGTATCCTGACAGAGATTAGCAATCAGCCCCAGCATTTT.

This clone appeared a few times. This chain connects TRBV19 to TRBJ2-1, with 7 bases aligning to TRBD2. The germline V gene encodes CDR1 LNHDA and CDR2 SQIVND (reference sequence). The length of the CDR3 is 18 residues. With V trimmed by 3 bases and J by 0 bases, 11 bases remained unmatched. The CDR3 region is CASSIGLAVPSSYNEQFF. DNA for the CDR3: TGTGCCAGTAGTATCGGTCTAGCGGTCCCGAGCTCCTACAATGAGCAGTTCTTC.

The V and J genes are TRBV19 and TRBJ2-2; 10 nucleotides align to TRBD2. Per the germline V gene, CDR1 is LNHDA and CDR2 is SQIVND (reference sequence). The CDR3 extends over 15 amino acids. The V and J ends lost 5 bases and 5 bases, in that order; junction bases with no gene match: 5. Here the CDR3 reads CASSPGLARTGELFF. The CDR3 DNA sequence: TGTGCCAGTAGTCCGGGACTAGCGCGAACCGGGGAGCTGTTTTTT.